This T cell receptor (beta chain) was obtained from a study of cytomegalovirus exposure and HLA in healthy donors. Points from the study as a whole: Later work found most CMV-associated TCR beta chains apparently HLA-restricted.

Germline CDR1 reads LNHNV; CDR2 reads YYDKDF (reference sequence). This CDR3 contains 12 residues. V was cut by 2 bases and J by 5 bases, with 4 bases left in between. In the PCR, 60 Vbeta and 13 Jbeta primers were used. Assay: immunoSEQ multiplex PCR; the TCRdb copy retains only in-frame clones and omits some. The sample consists of 84,000 or so clones, 62% of them appearing once. Concerning this clone itself: Its antigen is unidentified.

At collection, donors were nominally healthy, but unrecorded immune exposures were probable. The sample consisted of PBMCs. The TCR sequence derives from a woman in her twenties or thirties in good health and CMV-seropositive. This chain connects TRBV15 to TRBJ1-5; D remains ambiguous. Here the CDR3 reads CATSRQYQPQHF. CDR3 nucleotides: TGTGCCACCAGCAGACAATATCAGCCCCAGCATTTT.